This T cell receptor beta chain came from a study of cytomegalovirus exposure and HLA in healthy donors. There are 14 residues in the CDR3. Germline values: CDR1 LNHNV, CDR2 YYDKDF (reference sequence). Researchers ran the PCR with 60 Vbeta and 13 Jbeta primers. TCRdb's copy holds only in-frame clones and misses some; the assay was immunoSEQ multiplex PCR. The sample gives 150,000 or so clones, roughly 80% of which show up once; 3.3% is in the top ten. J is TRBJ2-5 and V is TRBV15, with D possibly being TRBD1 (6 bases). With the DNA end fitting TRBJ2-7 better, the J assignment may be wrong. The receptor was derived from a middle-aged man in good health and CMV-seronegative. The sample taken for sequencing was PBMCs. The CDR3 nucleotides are TGTGCCACCAGCAGAGGGAGGACAGTCTACGAGCAGTACTTC. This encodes CATSRGRTVYEQYF.